A single sample gave rise to the 17 T cell receptor beta chains below, sequenced in a study of T-cell reconstitution after alpha-beta-depleted transplantation in children. This sample's TCRbeta library carried unique molecular identifier barcodes. A single record per CDR3 protein comes from TCRdb applying MiXCR to the PCR reads. The table has approximately 430,000 distinct CDR3 sequences, about 17% seen once. This material consisted of PBMCs, mostly from graft donor cells, taken 360 days after TCRalphabeta/CD19-depleted stem cell transplant. All receptors come from a boy under two years old who had a stem cell transplant for Wiskott-Aldrich syndrome, so the T cells may come from the graft donor.

This clonotype has a handful of counts. This chain connects TRBV12-3 or TRBV12-4 to TRBJ2-3, with 7 bases identical to TRBD2. This CDR3 spans 13 amino acids. V lost 6 bases to trimming and J lost 8 bases; unmatched junction nucleotides: 8. The CDR3 spells CASRSRGGFTQYF. CDR3 in DNA: TGTGCCAGCAGATCCCGGGGAGGGTTTACGCAGTATTTT.

V and J are TRBV2 and TRBJ2-2; a weak D match, TRBD2 (5 bases). Per germline, CDR1 SNHLY and CDR2 FYNNEI. With 4 bases removed from V and 7 bases from J, the gap between germline ends came to 10 bases. This CDR3 comprises 13 residues. The CDR3 sequence is CASSGAALGELFF. The CDR3 nucleotides are TGTGCCAGCAGTGGAGCGGCTCTCGGGGAGCTGTTTTTT. Using reference TRBV2 and TRBJ2-2 for the parts outside the CDR3, the full variable domain is EPEVTQTPSHQVTQMGQEVILRCVPISNHLYFYWYRQILGQKVEFLVSFYNNEISEKSEIFDDQFSVERPDGSNFTLKIRSTKLEDSAMYFCASSGAALGELFFGEGSRLTVL.

This clonotype was seen at least ten times. This chain uses TRBV29-1 with TRBJ2-7; 7 positions match TRBD1. Germline trimming cut 7 bases from V and 3 bases from J; bases unmatched to any gene: 9. CDR1 is SQVTM, CDR2 ANQGSEA, per germline. The CDR3 spans 13 residues. The CDR3 sequence: CSGTGESLYEQYF. The CDR3, as DNA: TGCAGCGGTACAGGGGAGAGTCTCTACGAGCAGTACTTC.

This clonotype was picked up a small number of times. This sequence joins TRBV6-5 and TRBJ2-1; 7 nucleotides align to TRBD1. In germline, CDR1 is MNHEY, CDR2 SVGAGI. Trimming removed 2 bases from V and 4 bases from J; junction bases left unmatched: 5. The CDR3 sequence is 15 residues long. CDR3 in DNA: TGTGCCAGCAGTTACCGACAGGGAAGGTACAATGAGCAGTTCTTC. Translation: CASSYRQGRYNEQFF.

This clonotype was counted between two and nine times. This sequence joins TRBV7-2 and TRBJ2-1; 8 bases line up with TRBD2. With 1 base clipped from V and 12 bases from J, the junction kept 14 bases outside the gene matches. The germline V gene has CDR1 SGHTA and CDR2 FQGNSA. This CDR3 region has 16 residues. CDR3 nucleotide sequence: TGTGCCAGCAGCTTAGTTCCAGCGGGGGCCGCCGTCGGGCAGTTCTTC. Translation: CASSLVPAGAAVGQFF.

The chain has TRBV11-2 and TRBJ2-1, with 7 nucleotides matching TRBD1. This CDR3 contains 14 residues. The germline V gene has CDR1 SGHAT and CDR2 FQNNGV. V was pared by 6 bases and J by 6 bases, with 8 bases of the junction left unmatched. The CDR3 spells CASSRWTGSNEQFF. The DNA of the CDR3 is TGTGCCAGCAGTCGATGGACAGGCTCCAATGAGCAGTTCTTC.

This chain links TRBV24-1 with TRBJ2-7; tentatively, D is TRBD2 (5 bases). The CDR3 runs 13 residues. Trimming pared 5 bases from V and 7 bases from J, leaving 14 bases between. Germline-derived CDR1 and CDR2 are KGHDR and SFDVKD. CDR3 loop: CATSGPNGEEQYF. Here the CDR3 DNA reads TGTGCCACCAGTGGCCCCAACGGGGAGGAGCAGTACTTC.

The table lists this clonotype with a few counts. This CDR3 reads CASSPGLRETQYF. For the CDR3, the DNA is TGTGCCAGCTCACCTGGCTTAAGGGAGACCCAGTACTTC. The J gene is TRBJ2-5, the V gene TRBV18; D is unclear. The CDR3 loop spans 13 amino acids. V gave up 3 bases and J gave up 5 bases, with 10 bases separating them. The germline gives CDR1 KGHSH, CDR2 LQKENI.

Only a few counts were recorded for this clonotype. The rearrangement links TRBV4-1 to TRBJ2-1; 9 nucleotides align to TRBD2. Trimming at V came to 0 bases and at J to 8 bases, leaving 14 bases not matched to a gene. The germline V gene has CDR1 MGHRA and CDR2 YSYEKL. The CDR3 length is 18 residues. CDR3 loop: CASSQDALRAGGQDEQFF. The DNA of the CDR3 is TGCGCCAGCAGCCAAGATGCCCTTCGTGCGGGGGGGCAGGATGAGCAGTTCTTC.

This chain links TRBV20-1 with TRBJ2-7, with 10 bases fitting TRBD2. There are 14 residues in the CDR3. CDR1 and CDR2 from the germline V gene are DFQATT and SNEGSKA (reference sequence). J was trimmed by 0 bases and V by 6 bases; bases with no gene match: 5. The CDR3 sequence is CSATLAGDSYEQYF. The CDR3 DNA reads TGCAGTGCCACCCTAGCGGGGGACTCCTACGAGCAGTACTTC.

The chain is built from TRBV2 and TRBJ2-4; D is possibly TRBD1 or TRBD2 (5 bases each). Germline CDR1 SNHLY, CDR2 FYNNEI. CDR3 length equals 18 residues. Trimming cost V 0 bases and J 0 bases, with 15 bases left between them. DNA of the CDR3: TGTGCCAGCAGTGAAGCGCTTCGGGGCGATCTAGCCAAAAACATTCAGTACTTC. This encodes CASSEALRGDLAKNIQYF.

This clonotype occurred a few times. The chain recombines TRBV24-1 with TRBJ2-2; D remains ambiguous. The CDR3 has 17 amino acids. The V end was cut by 4 bases, the J end by 9 bases, with 23 bases between. Germline CDR1 is KGHDR and CDR2 is SFDVKD. The CDR3 loop is CATSDSSRAGTSRELFF. The CDR3 DNA reads as TGTGCCACCAGTGACTCCTCTCGGGCAGGAACGTCAAGGGAGCTGTTTTTT.

This clonotype was detected a few times. The CDR3 DNA reads as TGCGCCAGCAGCGTAAACAGGGGACCCAAAACCGGGGAGCTGTTTTTT. This codes for CASSVNRGPKTGELFF. V usage is TRBV5-1 and J usage is TRBJ2-2; 7 nucleotides match TRBD1. The germline V gene encodes CDR1 SGHRS and CDR2 YFSETQ. The trim removed 4 bases at V and 5 bases at J, leaving 11 bases unmatched. This CDR3 is 16 amino acids long.

This clonotype has more than one count but fewer than ten. The V call is TRBV20-1, the J call TRBJ2-7; the D call may be TRBD1 or TRBD2 (5 bases each). The CDR3 spans 13 residues. V was shortened by 4 bases and J by 4 bases, with 14 bases between the two germline ends. CDR1 is DFQATT, CDR2 SNEGSKA, per germline (reference sequence). CDR3 residues: CSAIVGTKYEQYF. The CDR3 DNA is TGCAGTGCTATAGTGGGGACCAAGTACGAGCAGTACTTC.

The V call is TRBV4-3, the J call TRBJ2-1; TRBD2 aligns across 13 bases. The germline V gene encodes CDR1 LGHNA and CDR2 YSLEER. V lost 1 base and J lost 3; bases outside the gene matches: 6. CDR3 size: 18 residues. The CDR3 DNA follows: TGCGCCAGCAGCCAAGGACTAGCGGGAGGCCCTAACTACAATGAGCAGTTCTTC. This sequence encodes CASSQGLAGGPNYNEQFF.

The V gene is TRBV24-1, the J gene TRBJ2-7; 8 bases match TRBD1. Germline CDR1 and CDR2: KGHDR and SFDVKD. J lost 2 bases, V lost 4 bases, and 9 bases had no gene match. The CDR3 has 16 amino acids. CDR3: CATSDPGQGNTYEQYF. The CDR3 bases are TGTGCCACCAGTGACCCTGGACAGGGCAACACCTACGAGCAGTACTTC.

This clonotype has a handful of counts. The rearrangement uses TRBV9 and TRBJ2-2; D is undetermined. This CDR3 has 15 amino acids. Trimming removed 0 bases from V and 4 bases from J, with 10 bases in between. Per germline, CDR1 SGDLS and CDR2 YYNGEE. CDR3 sequence: CASSVGSVSTGELFF. For the CDR3, the DNA is TGTGCCAGCAGCGTAGGGTCAGTGAGCACCGGGGAGCTGTTTTTT.